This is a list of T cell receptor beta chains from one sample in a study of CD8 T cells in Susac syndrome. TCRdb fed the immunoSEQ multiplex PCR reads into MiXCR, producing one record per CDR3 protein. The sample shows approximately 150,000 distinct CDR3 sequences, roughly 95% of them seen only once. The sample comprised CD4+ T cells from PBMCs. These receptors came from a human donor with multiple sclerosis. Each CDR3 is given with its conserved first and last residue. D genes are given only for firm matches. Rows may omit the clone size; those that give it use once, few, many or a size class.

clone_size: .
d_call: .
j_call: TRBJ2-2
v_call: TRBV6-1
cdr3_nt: TGTGCCAGCAGTGAAATGAGGACAGTAAACACCGGGGAGCTGTTTTTT
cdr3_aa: CASSEMRTVNTGELFF

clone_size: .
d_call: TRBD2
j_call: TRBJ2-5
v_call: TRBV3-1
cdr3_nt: TGTGCCAGCAGCCAAGATCTAGCGGGGGTAGGAGAGACCCAGTACTTC
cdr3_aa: CASSQDLAGVGETQYF

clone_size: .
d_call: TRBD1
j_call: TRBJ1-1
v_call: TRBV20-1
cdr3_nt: TGCAGTGCCGGGGACAGGTGGAACACTGAAGCTTTCTTT
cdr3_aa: CSAGDRWNTEAFF

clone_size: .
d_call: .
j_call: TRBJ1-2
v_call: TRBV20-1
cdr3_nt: TGCAGTACCACGCCTGCGGCCGAACGAGAGGGCTACACCTTC
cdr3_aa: CSTTPAAEREGYTF

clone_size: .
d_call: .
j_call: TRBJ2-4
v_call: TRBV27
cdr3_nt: TGTGCCAGCAGTTTTGGGCAGGGTGGCAAAAACATTCAGTACTTC
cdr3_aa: CASSFGQGGKNIQYF

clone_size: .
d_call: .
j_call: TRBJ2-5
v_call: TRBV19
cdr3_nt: TGTGCCAGCACCAGGGGAGCAGGGGAGACCCAGTACTTC
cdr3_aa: CASTRGAGETQYF

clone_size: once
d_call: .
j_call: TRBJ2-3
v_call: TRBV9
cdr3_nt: TGTGCCAGCAGCCCCCGGAGCCACACAGATACGCAGTATTTT
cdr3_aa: CASSPRSHTDTQYF

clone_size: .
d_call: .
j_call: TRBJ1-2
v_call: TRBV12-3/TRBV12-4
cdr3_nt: TGTGCCAGCAGGAGGACAGCTCGCTATGGCTACACCTTC
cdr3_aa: CASRRTARYGYTF

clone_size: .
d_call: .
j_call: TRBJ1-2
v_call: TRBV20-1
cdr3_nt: TGCAGTGCTAGAGGACAGAGTTATGGCTACACCTTC
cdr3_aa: CSARGQSYGYTF

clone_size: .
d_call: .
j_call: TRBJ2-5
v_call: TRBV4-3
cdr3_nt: TGCGCCAGCAGCCAAGATGGAAGGGGTGAGACCCAGTACTTC
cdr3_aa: CASSQDGRGETQYF

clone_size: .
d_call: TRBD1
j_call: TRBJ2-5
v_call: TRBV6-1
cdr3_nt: TGTGCCACCCGAATGAGACAGGGGGCACCTCAAGAGACCCAGTACTTC
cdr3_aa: CATRMRQGAPQETQYF

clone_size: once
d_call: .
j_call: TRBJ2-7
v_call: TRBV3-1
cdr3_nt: TGTGCCAGCAGCTACCATACCGAGCAGTACTTC
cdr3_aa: CASSYHTEQYF

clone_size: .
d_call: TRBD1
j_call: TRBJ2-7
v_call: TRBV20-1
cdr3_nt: TGCAGTGCTAGAGCAGGATCGACAGGGAAAGCCTACGAGCAGTACTTC
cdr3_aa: CSARAGSTGKAYEQYF

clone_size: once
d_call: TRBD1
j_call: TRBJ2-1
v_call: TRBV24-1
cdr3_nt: TGTGCCACCATGAGGGACAGGGGCTCCTACAATGAGCAGTTCTTC
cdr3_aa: CATMRDRGSYNEQFF

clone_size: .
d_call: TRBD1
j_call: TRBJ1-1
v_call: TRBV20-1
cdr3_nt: TGCAGTGCTGCCCGGGACAGCGTGAACACTGAAGCTTTCTTT
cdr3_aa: CSAARDSVNTEAFF

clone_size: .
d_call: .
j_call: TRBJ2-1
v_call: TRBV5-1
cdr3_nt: TGCGCCAGCAGCTTGGTTAGGGTAGGCGGTGAGCAGTTCTTC
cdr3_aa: CASSLVRVGGEQFF

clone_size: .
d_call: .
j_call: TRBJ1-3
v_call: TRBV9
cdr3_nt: TGTGCCAGCAGCGATGGACAGCCAAGGCACACCATATATTTT
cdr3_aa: CASSDGQPRHTIYF

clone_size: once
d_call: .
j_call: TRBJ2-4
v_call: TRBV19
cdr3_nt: TGTGCCAGTAGTCCTTCGACAGTAAACATTCAGTACTTC
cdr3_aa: CASSPSTVNIQYF

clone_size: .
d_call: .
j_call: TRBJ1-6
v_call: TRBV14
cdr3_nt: TGTGCCAGCAGCCAAGAGGAGGCCCGTTATTCACCCCTCCACTTT
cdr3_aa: CASSQEEARYSPLHF

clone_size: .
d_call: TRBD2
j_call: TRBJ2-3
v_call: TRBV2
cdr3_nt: TGTGCCAGCAGTGTAATCGCGGGGGGCACAGATACGCAGTATTTT
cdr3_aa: CASSVIAGGTDTQYF

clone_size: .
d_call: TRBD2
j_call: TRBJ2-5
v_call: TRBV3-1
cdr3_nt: TGTGCCAGCAGCTTTCGGACTAGCGGGAGGAAGGAGACCCAGTACTTC
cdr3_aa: CASSFRTSGRKETQYF

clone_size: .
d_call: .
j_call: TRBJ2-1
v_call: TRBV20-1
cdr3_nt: TGCAGTGCTAGCCCCACCGGCGGACTAACCTACAATGAGCAGTTCTTC
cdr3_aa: CSASPTGGLTYNEQFF

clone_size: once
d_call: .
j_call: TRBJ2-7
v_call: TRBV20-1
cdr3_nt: TGCAGTGCGAACAGGCCGACTAGCTCCTACGAGCAGTACTTC
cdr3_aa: CSANRPTSSYEQYF

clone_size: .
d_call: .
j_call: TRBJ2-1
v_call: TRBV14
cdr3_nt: TGTGCCAGCAGCCACGATTACAATGAGCAGTTCTTC
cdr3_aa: CASSHDYNEQFF

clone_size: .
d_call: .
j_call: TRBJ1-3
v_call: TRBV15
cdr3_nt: TGTGCCACCAAGGGGATATCTGGAAACACCATATATTTT
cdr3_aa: CATKGISGNTIYF

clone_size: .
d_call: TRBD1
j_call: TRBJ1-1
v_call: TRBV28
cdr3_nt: TGTGCCAGCAGTGGACAGGGGGCGGGGAACACTGAAGCTTTCTTT
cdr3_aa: CASSGQGAGNTEAFF

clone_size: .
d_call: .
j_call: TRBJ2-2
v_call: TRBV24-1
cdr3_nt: TGTGCCACCAGAAAGCGGGCCACCGGGGAGCTGTTTTTT
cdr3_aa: CATRKRATGELFF

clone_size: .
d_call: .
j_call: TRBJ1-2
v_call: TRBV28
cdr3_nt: TGTGCCAGCAGTTGGGGGCAGTGGGGCTACACCTTC
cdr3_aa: CASSWGQWGYTF